The T cell receptor (beta chain) under discussion was sequenced for a study of a mutant IDH1 vaccine in newly diagnosed glioma. Study-level information: Beginning 4-6 weeks after radiotherapy alone, or with temozolomide cycles, vaccination took place. Patients previously underwent radiotherapy, temozolomide, or both, and most underwent both. Treated patients showed a male proportion of 62.5%, a female proportion of around 38%, and a mean age of 40.4 years. Study conclusions and caveats: Pseudoprogression seemed unrelated to changes in top peripheral T cell clonotypes.

TCRdb's copy holds only in-frame clones and misses some; the assay was immunoSEQ multiplex PCR. In the table there are about 59,000 clones, 80% to 90% of which are singletons. This CDR3 is built from 13 residues. V lost 8 bases, J lost 5 bases, and 16 bases lay in between. Germline lookup yields CDR1 SNHLY and CDR2 FYNNEI. Time point specified: week 5, during vaccination. A 20-mer mutant IDH1 peptide at 300 ug was injected subcutaneously with topical imiquimod. To note about this clone: Its antigen remains unknown.

The sample in question was PBMCs, obtained from a glioma patient whose treatment included an IDH1 peptide vaccine. This clonotype was sampled from a woman between 40 and 55 years old with glioma. This chain uses TRBV2 with TRBJ2-7; the D gene is possibly TRBD1 (6 bases). The DNA for the CDR3 is TGTGCCAGCGGCCTCCTACAGGGAAACGAGCAGTACTTC. Its protein is CASGLLQGNEQYF.